Listed below are T cell receptor beta chains from one sample, sequenced in a study of beta chain features in type 1 diabetes. Data came from immunoSEQ multiplex PCR; TCRdb stores just in-frame clones and leaves some out. This sample carries around 250,000 clones, roughly 15% of them seen once, and the ten largest clones take 0.026%. Sequenced sample: naive CD4+ T cells from blood. The receptors shown here come from a woman in her 40s in good health. CDR3s include the opening cysteine and the closing phenylalanine or tryptophan. D genes are given only for firm matches. Part of the rows lack a size; the others show once, few, many or a class for expanded clones.

D: TRBD1
J: TRBJ2-7
V: TRBV6-5
size: few
DNA: TGTGCCAGCGCCCCGGGACAGGGGGCTTACGAGCAGTACTTC
CDR3: CASAPGQGAYEQYF

D: TRBD1
J: TRBJ2-7
V: TRBV10-1
size: .
DNA: TGCGCCAGCAGTGACGGACAGGGAACCTACGAGCAGTACTTC
CDR3: CASSDGQGTYEQYF

D: TRBD1
J: TRBJ2-2
V: TRBV5-4
size: few
DNA: TGTGCCAGCAGCTTGCCCGGACAGGGGGCGACCGGGGAGCTGTTTTTT
CDR3: CASSLPGQGATGELFF

D: TRBD1
J: TRBJ1-2
V: TRBV5-1
size: .
DNA: TGCGCCAGCAACAAAGGGACAGATAACTATGGCTACACCTTC
CDR3: CASNKGTDNYGYTF

D: .
J: TRBJ1-5
V: TRBV11-2
size: few
DNA: TGTGCCAGCAGCTTAGGCGGGGGGGTCAATCAGCCCCAGCATTTT
CDR3: CASSLGGGVNQPQHF

D: TRBD1
J: TRBJ1-1
V: TRBV5-4
size: .
DNA: TGTGCCAGCAGCTGGGGACAGATGAACACTGAAGCTTTCTTT
CDR3: CASSWGQMNTEAFF

D: .
J: TRBJ1-1
V: TRBV9
size: .
DNA: TGTGCCAGCAGCTTCGGGGGTCGAGTGGGGAACACTGAAGCTTTCTTT
CDR3: CASSFGGRVGNTEAFF

D: TRBD2
J: TRBJ2-7
V: TRBV10-3
size: .
DNA: TGTGCCATCGCGGGGGGCTCCTACGAGCAGTACTTC
CDR3: CAIAGGSYEQYF

D: TRBD2
J: TRBJ2-3
V: TRBV2
size: .
DNA: TGTGCCAACCTACCGCGGGCTAGCGGGGGGGAGGCAGATACGCAGTATTTT
CDR3: CANLPRASGGEADTQYF

D: TRBD2
J: TRBJ2-5
V: TRBV27
size: .
DNA: TGTGCCAGCAGTGAACTAGCGGGGGGGCCTCAAGAGACCCAGTACTTC
CDR3: CASSELAGGPQETQYF

D: TRBD2
J: TRBJ2-1
V: TRBV27
size: few
DNA: TGTGCCAGCAGTTTCGTGTCTAGCGGGGGGAATGAGCAGTTCTTC
CDR3: CASSFVSSGGNEQFF

D: TRBD1
J: TRBJ1-2
V: TRBV29-1
size: few
DNA: TGCAGCGTTAGGGGACAGCAGAATTATGGCTACACCTTC
CDR3: CSVRGQQNYGYTF

D: TRBD1
J: TRBJ2-5
V: TRBV19
size: .
DNA: TGTGCCAGTAGTATAAATGACAGGGCGACACAAGAGACCCAGTACTTC
CDR3: CASSINDRATQETQYF

D: .
J: TRBJ2-1
V: TRBV11-2
size: few
DNA: TGTGCCAGCAGCTCGATCCGAATGAGCAATGAGCAGTTCTTC
CDR3: CASSSIRMSNEQFF

D: .
J: TRBJ2-1
V: TRBV11-2
size: few
DNA: TGTGCCAGCAGCTTACCCCGCGGGGGCAGCTCCTACAATGAGCAGTTCTTC
CDR3: CASSLPRGGSSYNEQFF

D: TRBD2
J: TRBJ2-1
V: TRBV4-2
size: .
DNA: TGTGCCAGCAGCCCGGGGAGTGCGGGGGCCTACAATGAGCAGTTCTTC
CDR3: CASSPGSAGAYNEQFF

D: TRBD1
J: TRBJ2-2
V: TRBV5-4
size: few
DNA: TGTGCCAGCAGCCCTAATTTAGACAGGGGGAAGCTGTTTTTT
CDR3: CASSPNLDRGKLFF

D: TRBD1
J: TRBJ2-3
V: TRBV10-3
size: few
DNA: TGTGCCATCAGCGTCCGAGGACAGGGTATGGCAGATACGCAGTATTTT
CDR3: CAISVRGQGMADTQYF

D: .
J: TRBJ2-1
V: TRBV5-4
size: .
DNA: TGTGCCAGCAGCTTACCGCGGTCCTACAATGAGCAGTTCTTC
CDR3: CASSLPRSYNEQFF

D: .
J: TRBJ2-7
V: TRBV5-6
size: .
DNA: TGTGCCAGCAGCCCTAGACCAGTGGTGGACGAGCAGTACTTC
CDR3: CASSPRPVVDEQYF

D: .
J: TRBJ1-3
V: TRBV6-6
size: .
DNA: TGTGCCAGCACCGAAGTAGGGGCGGACACCATATATTTT
CDR3: CASTEVGADTIYF

D: .
J: TRBJ1-1
V: TRBV5-6
size: few
DNA: TGTGCCAGCAGCCGCGACAGGCCGTACTACACTGAAGCTTTCTTT
CDR3: CASSRDRPYYTEAFF

D: .
J: TRBJ2-1
V: TRBV19
size: .
DNA: TGTGCCAGTAGTGTACTAACTCCGGGACTCCATAATGAGCAGTTCTTC
CDR3: CASSVLTPGLHNEQFF

D: TRBD1
J: TRBJ1-1
V: TRBV5-1
size: .
DNA: TGCGCCAGCAGCCGGGGACAGGGGGCGGGCACTGAAGCTTTCTTT
CDR3: CASSRGQGAGTEAFF

D: .
J: TRBJ1-2
V: TRBV6-4
size: .
DNA: TGTGCCAGCAGTGACTCGGGCAGGGGTGGCTACACCTTC
CDR3: CASSDSGRGGYTF

D: TRBD2
J: TRBJ2-3
V: TRBV9
size: .
DNA: TGTGCCAGCAGCGCTAGCGGGGGGTTGAGCACAGATACGCAGTATTTT
CDR3: CASSASGGLSTDTQYF

D: TRBD2
J: TRBJ2-1
V: TRBV10-3
size: few
DNA: TGTGCCATCAGTGGGACTAGCGGGGATTTAAATGAGCAGTTCTTC
CDR3: CAISGTSGDLNEQFF

D: .
J: TRBJ2-1
V: TRBV5-6
size: .
DNA: TGTGCCAGCAGCCCCCCTGGCAGCTCCTACAATGAGCAGTTCTTC
CDR3: CASSPPGSSYNEQFF

D: TRBD2
J: TRBJ2-3
V: TRBV7-2
size: few
DNA: TGTGCCAGCAGCTCCGTCTGGGAGCGGGGGGGCCTGGATACGCAGTATTTT
CDR3: CASSSVWERGGLDTQYF

D: TRBD1
J: TRBJ2-7
V: TRBV2
size: .
DNA: TGTGCCAGCAGTGGAGAACAGGGGGCCTCCTACGAGCAGTACTTC
CDR3: CASSGEQGASYEQYF

D: TRBD1
J: TRBJ1-5
V: TRBV7-9
size: .
DNA: TGTGCCAGCAGCTTAGATGGGTGGGGACAGGGGCATCAGCCCCAGCATTTT
CDR3: CASSLDGWGQGHQPQHF

D: .
J: TRBJ1-2
V: TRBV28
size: .
DNA: TGTGCCAGCAGTTTGGTCAGGACTAACTATGGCTACACCTTC
CDR3: CASSLVRTNYGYTF

D: TRBD1
J: TRBJ1-2
V: TRBV6-5
size: once
DNA: TGTGCCAGCAGTTTCGACAGGGATGAGGGCTATGGCTACACCTTC
CDR3: CASSFDRDEGYGYTF

D: TRBD2
J: TRBJ2-5
V: TRBV6-4
size: few
DNA: TGTGCCAGCAGTGACCTAGCGGGGCCCCAAGAGACCCAGTACTTC
CDR3: CASSDLAGPQETQYF

D: TRBD1
J: TRBJ1-3
V: TRBV2
size: .
DNA: TGTGCCAGCAATCGGGACAGGGGTTTAGGAAACACCATATATTTT
CDR3: CASNRDRGLGNTIYF

D: TRBD2
J: TRBJ2-5
V: TRBV7-2
size: .
DNA: TGTGCCAGCAGCGTCGTGGGACTAGCGGGTGAAGAGACCCAGTACTTC
CDR3: CASSVVGLAGEETQYF

D: TRBD2
J: TRBJ2-2
V: TRBV7-2
size: .
DNA: TGTGCCAGCAGCTTAGTTAGCGGGCGGAACACCGGGGAGCTGTTTTTT
CDR3: CASSLVSGRNTGELFF

D: TRBD1
J: TRBJ2-7
V: TRBV7-9
size: .
DNA: TGTGCCAGCAGCCTCAGACAGGGGGCAAACGAGCAGTACTTC
CDR3: CASSLRQGANEQYF

D: .
J: TRBJ2-7
V: TRBV13
size: few
DNA: TGTGCCAGCAGCCGCTGGGGGGGGGCCCGGGGCGAGCAGTACTTC
CDR3: CASSRWGGARGEQYF

D: .
J: TRBJ2-7
V: TRBV27
size: .
DNA: TGTGCCAGCGGCAATAGGGGTGACGACGAGCAGTACTTC
CDR3: CASGNRGDDEQYF

D: TRBD2
J: TRBJ2-1
V: TRBV5-1
size: few
DNA: TGCGCCAGCAGCTTAAGTCTAGCGGGGGGAGAGGATGAGCAGTTCTTC
CDR3: CASSLSLAGGEDEQFF

D: .
J: TRBJ1-5
V: TRBV6-5
size: few
DNA: TGTGCCAGCAGGGAAGGGGGGGGAAATCAGCCCCAGCATTTT
CDR3: CASREGGGNQPQHF

D: TRBD1
J: TRBJ1-6
V: TRBV5-1
size: .
DNA: TGCGCCAGCAGCCAGGGATCGGGACAGCCTAATTCACCCCTCCACTTT
CDR3: CASSQGSGQPNSPLHF

D: .
J: TRBJ2-7
V: TRBV4-3
size: few
DNA: TGCGCCAGCAGCCCGGGTGTCCTGGGCGAGCAGTACTTC
CDR3: CASSPGVLGEQYF

D: TRBD2
J: TRBJ2-1
V: TRBV7-7
size: once
DNA: TGTGCTAGCAGCCCAAGACTAGCGGGGGTATACAATGAGCAGTTCTTC
CDR3: CASSPRLAGVYNEQFF

D: .
J: TRBJ2-5
V: TRBV15
size: .
DNA: TGTGCCACCAGCAGAAGTCCCCTGGCAGGGGAGACCCAGTACTTC
CDR3: CATSRSPLAGETQYF